The 3 T cell receptor beta chains reported below all come from one sample, sequenced in a study of cytomegalovirus exposure and HLA in healthy donors (TCRdb year 2017). Library prep was done by the immunoSEQ multiplex PCR assay. The multiplex PCR relied on a mix of 60 forward primers for TCR Vbeta segments and 13 reverse primers for TCR Jbeta segments. TCRdb retrieved this table from immuneACCESS and kept in-frame rearrangements only. Not all clones are present; in checked studies, unresolved V genes account for under half, and no reason is known for the remainder. The sample yields roughly 98,000 clones; under 75% were counted once. Under 2.5% of the sample belongs to the ten largest clones. Sequencing used PBMCs. The receptors originated from a man aged 50-59 years in good health and CMV-seronegative.

The V and J genes are TRBV27 and TRBJ1-1; D possibly corresponds to TRBD1 (5 bases). Germline V gene lookup returns CDR1 MNHEY and CDR2 SMNVEV (reference sequence). Trimming removed 8 bases at V and 0 bases at J, with 10 bases between. The CDR3 totals 13 residues. CDR3 nucleotide sequence: TGTGCCAGCTTAGGGGCTTTGAACACTGAAGCTTTCTTT. This encodes CASLGALNTEAFF.

The gene calls are TRBV28 and TRBJ2-7, with 9 bases that match TRBD1. The CDR3 has 15 residues. V lost 5 bases to trimming and J lost 2 bases; unmatched junction nucleotides: 7. Germline CDR1 reads MDHEN; CDR2 reads SYDVKM. This CDR3 reads CASSDAGTGTYEQYF. CDR3 DNA: TGTGCCAGCAGTGACGCCGGGACAGGGACCTACGAGCAGTACTTC.

The gene calls are TRBV5-1 and TRBJ1-6; 11 nucleotides align to TRBD1. Trimming removed 3 bases from V and 10 bases from J; junction bases left unmatched: 3. Germline V lookup: CDR1 SGHRS, CDR2 YFSETQ. The CDR3 consists of 14 residues. Here the CDR3 DNA reads TGCGCCAGCAGCTCGGGACAGGGGGACTCACCCCTCCACTTT. Translated, it gives CASSSGQGDSPLHF.